The 2 T cell receptor beta chains reported below all come from one sample, sequenced in a study of human T cells and chemical hapten exposure listed by TCRdb under 2021. In light of the paper, this sample's time point label describes: healthy volunteer bleed at 6 weeks. Total RNA was extracted from unfractionated whole blood collected in Tempus Blood RNA tubes. The library was made by RACE. This sample was sequenced with a NextSeq 500. Using fastp trimming at Q25 and MiXCR clonotype assembly, TCRdb reanalyzed the public sequencing data and kept in-frame beta chains. All rows with the same CDR3 protein become a single entry with the most common DNA and genes. In all, the sample holds 35,000 to 50,000 distinct CDR3 sequences, and around 3.6% of those were seen once. The top ten hold around 6% of the sample. The source material was whole blood. Receptor source: a human donor in good health. Some clones in this sample may be carry-over from other donors' samples.

This clonotype was observed many times. V gene TRBV7-6 combines with J gene TRBJ1-1; tentatively, D is TRBD1 (6 bases). The CDR3 consists of 13 residues. V gave up 5 bases and J gave up 5 bases, with 12 bases separating them. The germline V gene has CDR1 SGHVS and CDR2 FNYEAQ. The CDR3 DNA is TGTGCCAGCAGCGCATTTCAGGGGACTGAAGCTTTCTTT. Translating gives CASSAFQGTEAFF.

The J gene is TRBJ1-2, the V gene TRBV7-8, with D possibly being TRBD1 (5 bases). The CDR3 loop spans 16 amino acids. CDR1 and CDR2 (germline): SGHVS, FQNEAQ. Trimming cost V 2 bases and J 2 bases, with 15 bases left between them. CDR3 coding DNA: TGTGCCAGCAGCTTAAATTCGGGGGTCCTCAACTATGGCTACACCTTC. It translates to CASSLNSGVLNYGYTF.